This T cell receptor (beta chain) emerged from a study of long-term antiretroviral therapy in people with HIV. Germline V gives CDR1 MNHEY, CDR2 SMNVEV (reference sequence). The CDR3 sequence is 14 residues long. The ends were cut back, 8 bases at V and 0 bases at J, with 10 bases in the middle. This clone was seen only once. A v3.0 immunoSEQ assay was performed at survey level. TCRdb keeps only in-frame clones here, not all; method: immunoSEQ multiplex PCR. The sample lists about 30,000 clones, 85% to 90% occurring once. The sample consisted of unsorted PBMCs, taken 0.5 years after starting antiretroviral therapy. This receptor was identified in a woman younger than 30 with HIV. The chain carries TRBV27 and TRBJ2-2; no firm D call. Written as DNA, the CDR3 is TGTGCCAGCTACGGACCGACGAACACCGGGGAGCTGTTTTTT. Residues: CASYGPTNTGELFF.